This T cell receptor beta chain was identified in a study of cytomegalovirus exposure and HLA in healthy donors. Study details: Assignment to the Caucasian-associated ancestry cluster applied to about 80% of the 300 to 500 genotyped donors.

With 60 Vbeta and 13 Jbeta primers, the PCR was carried out. The assay was immunoSEQ multiplex PCR, and TCRdb's table has in-frame clones only and misses some. The sample has 100,000 to 150,000 clones; under 20% are singletons. There are a few counts of this clone. Antigen: not known. V lost 3 bases, J lost 0 bases, and 6 bases lay in between. The CDR3 consists of 15 residues. In germline, CDR1 is LNHDA, CDR2 SQIVND (reference sequence). Study conclusions and caveats: On later analysis, the bulk of CMV-associated TCR beta chains appeared to be HLA-restricted. Most sequenced TCRs were rare (though some public TCRs occurred in many donors). Being productive about 90% or about 30% of the time was typical of most TCR beta V segments in an earlier analysis.

The chain recombines TRBV19 with TRBJ1-6, with unresolved D. The TCR sequence derives from a female donor in good health and CMV-seropositive. The sequencing sample was made of PBMCs. The CDR3 sequence: CASSIGSSYNSPLHF. The CDR3 bases are TGTGCCAGTAGTATTGGCAGCTCCTATAATTCACCCCTCCACTTT.